This is a list of T cell receptor beta chains from one sample in a study of metastatic and nonmetastatic thyroid tumors. Through MiXCR, TCRdb re-clonotyped the PCR reads. The table lists under 95,000 clones, 8.6% of them singletons. The sample consisted of blood. These receptors were collected from a female donor with papillary thyroid cancer or a benign thyroid nodule (not recorded which). Some clones in this sample may be carry-over from other donors' samples. The CDR3 runs from the conserved cysteine through the conserved F or W. The D gene is left open where the match is weak. Where a row states a size, it is once, few, many or the class of an expanded clone; other rows omit it.

d_call	v_call	j_call	clone_size	cdr3_aa	cdr3_nt
NA	TRBV15	TRBJ2-3	many	CATSLTSSADTQYF	TGTGCCACCAGCTTGACCAGTTCAGCAGATACGCAGTATTTT
NA	TRBV27	TRBJ1-2	few	CASSYGADYGYTF	TGTGCCAGCAGTTATGGGGCTGACTATGGCTACACCTTC
NA	TRBV10-3	TRBJ1-2	many	CAISDRDSPGYGYTF	TGTGCCATCAGTGATCGGGACTCCCCGGGGTATGGCTACACCTTC
NA	TRBV6-4	TRBJ1-1	many	CASSRDGMNTEAFF	TGTGCCAGCAGTAGGGACGGTATGAACACTGAAGCTTTCTTT
NA	TRBV18	TRBJ2-7	many	CASSPWVGGEQYF	TGTGCCAGCTCACCCTGGGTTGGGGGGGAGCAGTACTTC
TRBD2	TRBV11-2	TRBJ2-1	many	CASSAAGVAYNEQFF	TGTGCCAGCAGCGCAGCGGGGGTCGCCTACAATGAGCAGTTCTTC
NA	TRBV19	TRBJ1-4	NA	CASSIPGDPTNEKLFF	TGTGCCAGTAGTATCCCCGGGGACCCGACTAATGAAAAACTGTTTTTT
TRBD2	TRBV9	TRBJ2-1	many	CASSVGSGGANEQFF	TGTGCCAGCAGCGTAGGTAGCGGGGGGGCAAATGAGCAGTTCTTC
NA	TRBV6-4	TRBJ2-1	many	CASSDSSEGGEQFF	TGTGCCAGCAGTGACTCTAGTGAAGGGGGTGAGCAGTTCTTC
TRBD1	TRBV27	TRBJ2-2	NA	CASSLSLWTGDTGELFF	TGTGCCAGCAGTTTAAGTTTATGGACAGGGGACACCGGGGAGCTGTTTTTT
NA	TRBV7-6	TRBJ2-1	NA	CASSAAGQKYNEQFF	TGTGCCAGCAGCGCCGCGGGGCAGAAGTACAATGAGCAGTTCTTC
NA	TRBV25-1	TRBJ1-1	few	CASSVPGLRCLNTEAFF	TGTGCCAGCAGTGTCCCAGGGCTTCGCTGCCTTAACACTGAAGCTTTCTTT
NA	TRBV18	TRBJ2-2	NA	CASSPQAQDTGELFF	TGTGCCAGCTCACCACAGGCTCAGGACACCGGGGAGCTGTTTTTT
NA	TRBV6-6	TRBJ2-2	many	CASSYSLARTNTGELFF	TGTGCCAGCAGTTACTCGTTGGCTCGGACGAACACCGGGGAGCTGTTTTTT
NA	TRBV15	TRBJ1-5	many	CATSRETDYQPQHF	TGTGCCACCAGCAGGGAAACAGATTATCAGCCCCAGCATTTT
TRBD1	TRBV7-8	TRBJ1-4	many	CASSLTGQAEKLFF	TGTGCCAGCAGCCTCACCGGACAGGCTGAAAAACTGTTTTTT
NA	TRBV30	TRBJ2-7	many	CAWTPFSLYEQYF	TGTGCCTGGACCCCTTTTTCTCTTTACGAGCAGTACTTC
NA	TRBV19	TRBJ1-1	many	CASSMDNSLRTEAFF	TGTGCCAGTAGTATGGATAACTCCCTAAGGACTGAAGCTTTCTTT
NA	TRBV4-1	TRBJ1-2	many	CASSPGQAANYGYTF	TGCGCCAGCAGCCCCGGGCAGGCGGCTAACTATGGCTACACCTTC
TRBD1	TRBV6-2/TRBV6-3	TRBJ2-1	few	CASSYPTGGRDEQFF	TGTGCCAGCAGTTACCCAACAGGGGGAAGGGATGAGCAGTTCTTC
NA	TRBV6-5	TRBJ2-7	few	CASSYGADRSSYEQYF	TGTGCCAGCAGTTACGGGGCGGATAGGAGCTCCTACGAGCAGTACTTC
NA	TRBV2	TRBJ2-7	many	CASKAALAHSYEQYF	TGTGCCAGCAAGGCGGCGTTAGCCCACTCCTACGAGCAGTACTTC
NA	TRBV30	TRBJ2-2	NA	CAWSAGATDSGELFF	TGTGCCTGGAGTGCCGGGGCGACGGACTCCGGGGAGCTGTTTTTT
TRBD2	TRBV11-1	TRBJ2-7	many	CASSGTGTSGGKTYEQYF	TGTGCCAGCAGCGGCACCGGGACTAGCGGGGGGAAAACCTACGAGCAGTACTTC
NA	TRBV7-2	TRBJ1-1	many	CASSLAAGRLYTEAFF	TGTGCCAGCAGCTTAGCGGCGGGGAGGTTGTACACTGAAGCTTTCTTT
NA	TRBV9	TRBJ2-5	few	CASSVGWQETQYF	TGTGCCAGCAGCGTAGGCTGGCAAGAGACCCAGTACTTC
NA	TRBV5-6	TRBJ2-3	many	CASSLDGGPTDTQYF	TGTGCCAGCAGCTTGGACGGGGGGCCCACAGATACGCAGTATTTT
NA	TRBV7-6	TRBJ1-3	NA	CASSYRASGNTIYF	TGTGCCAGCAGCTACCGGGCCTCTGGAAACACCATATATTTT
TRBD1	TRBV6-1	TRBJ1-1	many	CASSLTGNEAFF	TGTGCCAGCAGTCTGACAGGGAATGAAGCTTTCTTT
NA	TRBV6-1	TRBJ1-2	medium-sized	CASSENRVYGYTF	TGTGCCAGCAGTGAAAACAGAGTTTATGGCTACACCTTC
TRBD2	TRBV9	TRBJ2-5	many	CASSASGAAGETQYF	TGTGCCAGCAGCGCTAGCGGGGCGGCCGGGGAGACCCAGTACTTC
TRBD1	TRBV12-3/TRBV12-4	TRBJ1-2	many	CASSTWTGGYYGYTF	TGTGCCAGCAGTACCTGGACAGGGGGATACTATGGCTACACCTTC
NA	TRBV5-1	TRBJ1-4	many	CASSAGTEGEKLFF	TGCGCCAGCAGTGCCGGGACGGAAGGTGAAAAACTGTTTTTT
TRBD2	TRBV12-5	TRBJ2-5	many	CASGFRGGSGGEETQYF	TGTGCTAGTGGTTTCCGAGGGGGTAGCGGGGGAGAAGAGACCCAGTACTTC
NA	TRBV3-1	TRBJ1-5	NA	CASSQDNGNQPQHF	TGTGCCAGCAGCCAAGATAACGGCAATCAGCCCCAGCATTTT
NA	TRBV6-5	TRBJ2-5	many	CASSYSTKVETQYF	TGTGCCAGCAGTTACTCGACGAAGGTTGAGACCCAGTACTTC
TRBD1	TRBV7-6	TRBJ1-4	many	CASSLEDRGNEKLFF	TGTGCCAGCAGCTTAGAGGACAGGGGTAATGAAAAACTGTTTTTT
NA	TRBV7-2	TRBJ2-7	many	CASSPTGNEQYF	TGTGCCAGCAGCCCAACAGGGAACGAGCAGTACTTC
TRBD2	TRBV5-1	TRBJ2-1	NA	CASSPSGGQSYNEQFF	TGCGCCAGCAGCCCTAGCGGGGGCCAATCCTACAATGAGCAGTTCTTC
TRBD2	TRBV7-2	TRBJ2-3	many	CASSATGTSTATQYF	TGTGCCAGCAGCGCAACCGGGACTAGTACTGCAACGCAGTATTTT
NA	TRBV14	TRBJ2-7	many	CASSQVARRYEQYF	TGTGCCAGCAGCCAAGTAGCCAGGAGGTACGAGCAGTACTTC
NA	TRBV2	TRBJ2-7	many	CASGGAGGFGEQYF	TGTGCCAGCGGAGGGGCAGGGGGGTTTGGCGAGCAGTACTTC